These T cell receptor beta chains were read from a single sample in a study of shared clonotypes between healthy human individuals. Profiling relied on immunoSEQ multiplex PCR, and the TCRdb table lists in-frame clones only, not all of them. The repertoire holds more than 400,000 clones, with more than 95% as singletons. The sample comprised naive CD4+ T cells sorted from blood. All receptors derive from a woman aged 30 to 39 in good health. The CDR3 runs from the conserved cysteine through the conserved F or W. A D gene is named only where the DNA matches it firmly. Clone size appears in some rows only: once, few, many, or a class for an expanded clone.

V	D	size	J	CDR3	DNA
TRBV7-9	-	-	TRBJ2-7	CASSPSGSYEQYF	TGTGCCAGCAGCCCCTCCGGGAGTTACGAGCAGTACTTC
TRBV5-1	-	-	TRBJ2-7	CASTNQGGLYEQYF	TGCGCCAGCACCAATCAGGGGGGACTCTACGAGCAGTACTTC
TRBV5-1	TRBD2	-	TRBJ2-1	CASTNPTSGNYNEQFF	TGCGCCAGCACGAACCCGACTAGCGGGAACTACAATGAGCAGTTCTTC
TRBV28	-	-	TRBJ2-3	CASSLWSLSGTDTQYF	TGTGCCAGCAGTTTATGGTCCCTGTCGGGCACAGATACGCAGTATTTT
TRBV2	-	-	TRBJ1-1	CASSGHGTEAFF	TGTGCCAGCAGTGGTCACGGCACTGAAGCTTTCTTT
TRBV7-2	-	-	TRBJ2-5	CASSLGVFGQETQYF	TGTGCCAGCAGCTTAGGGGTGTTCGGGCAAGAGACCCAGTACTTC
TRBV5-4	-	-	TRBJ2-7	CASSLSLVSNEQYF	TGTGCCAGCAGCTTGTCACTAGTGAGTAACGAGCAGTACTTC
TRBV19	TRBD2	few	TRBJ2-1	CASSMELAGGKQFF	TGTGCCAGTAGTATGGAGCTAGCGGGAGGTAAGCAGTTCTTC
TRBV6-5	-	-	TRBJ1-2	CATKRGAYGYTF	TGTGCCACCAAAAGAGGAGCCTATGGCTACACCTTC
TRBV18	-	-	TRBJ2-2	CASSNLPGSGTGELFF	TGTGCCAGCTCAAACCTACCCGGGAGCGGAACCGGGGAGCTGTTTTTT
TRBV7-6	TRBD1	-	TRBJ2-1	CASSSLGKGARNEQFF	TGTGCCAGCAGCTCCCTTGGAAAGGGGGCTAGGAATGAGCAGTTCTTC
TRBV2	TRBD1	-	TRBJ1-1	CATKGQGRAEAFF	TGTGCCACCAAGGGACAGGGGAGGGCTGAAGCTTTCTTT
TRBV15	TRBD1	-	TRBJ1-5	CATSEGAGIGNQPQHF	TGTGCCACCAGCGAGGGGGCAGGGATCGGCAATCAGCCCCAGCATTTT
TRBV6-5	TRBD1	-	TRBJ1-1	CASSGQGALTEAFF	TGTGCCAGCAGCGGACAGGGGGCCCTCACTGAAGCTTTCTTT
TRBV5-1	-	-	TRBJ2-7	CASSSTGEVPPNEQYF	TGCGCCAGCAGCTCAACGGGGGAAGTACCGCCTAACGAGCAGTACTTC
TRBV10-1	TRBD2	-	TRBJ2-2	CASSEPGLAGVTGELFF	TGCGCCAGCAGTGAGCCGGGACTAGCGGGAGTAACCGGGGAGCTGTTTTTT
TRBV29-1	-	-	TRBJ1-1	CSVEVIALEAFF	TGCAGCGTTGAAGTTATAGCCCTTGAAGCTTTCTTT
TRBV6-1	-	-	TRBJ1-5	CASSGVEAQPQHF	TGTGCCAGCAGCGGGGTGGAAGCTCAGCCCCAGCATTTT
TRBV23-1	-	-	TRBJ2-4	CASSQSIVGPKAKNIQYF	TGCGCCAGCAGTCAATCGATTGTGGGACCGAAAGCCAAAAACATTCAGTACTTC